This T cell receptor (beta chain) stems from a study of blood T cell repertoires in COVID-19. Overall study: Material from acute and convalescent COVID-19 was sourced from the United States, Italy and Spain. T cells, B-cell-depleted T cells, or PBMCs supplied cDNA or gDNA.

Original handling: Reference gene primer amplification in the assay estimated nucleated cell counts. Some clones are missing from TCRdb's copy, which holds only in-frame ones; the method was immunoSEQ multiplex PCR. V and J calls and clone size are those listed in that table; D and trimming were worked out from the DNA. Of approximately 59,000 clones listed, under 85% are singletons. The sequencing input was peripheral blood. The receptor was derived from an elderly woman with acute or convalescent COVID-19.

CDR3 sequence (DNA): TGTGCCAGCATCCTCTCACAAGGCGCGGGCAGACCCCCTTATAGCAATCAGCCCCAGCATTTT. Translating gives CASILSQGAGRPPYSNQPQHF. The chain links TRBV28 to TRBJ1-5; D is ambiguous. CDR1 is MDHEN, CDR2 SYDVKM, per germline. Between the trimmed V and J ends, which lost 7 bases and 0 bases, there was a span of 31 bases. The CDR3 totals 21 residues. The full variable domain, completed using reference TRBV28 and TRBJ1-5, is DVKVTQSSRYLVKRTGEKVFLECVQDMDHENMFWYRQDPGLGLRLIYFSYDVKMKEKGDIPEGYSVSREKKERFSLILESASTNQTSMYLCASILSQGAGRPPYSNQPQHFGDGTRLSIL.